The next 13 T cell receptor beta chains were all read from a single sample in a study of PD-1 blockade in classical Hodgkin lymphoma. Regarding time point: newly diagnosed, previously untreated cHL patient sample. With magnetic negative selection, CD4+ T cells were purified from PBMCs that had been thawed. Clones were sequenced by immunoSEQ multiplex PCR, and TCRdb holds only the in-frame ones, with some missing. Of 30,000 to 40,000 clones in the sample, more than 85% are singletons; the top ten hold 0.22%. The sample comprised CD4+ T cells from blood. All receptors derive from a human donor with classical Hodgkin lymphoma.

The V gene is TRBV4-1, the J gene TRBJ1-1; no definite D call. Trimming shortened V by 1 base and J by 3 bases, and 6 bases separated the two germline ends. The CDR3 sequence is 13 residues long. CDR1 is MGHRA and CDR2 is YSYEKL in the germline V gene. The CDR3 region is CASSQGVHTEAFF. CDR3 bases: TGCGCCAGCAGCCAAGGGGTCCACACTGAAGCTTTCTTT.

This CDR3 is CASSPRGNTIYF. The CDR3 coding sequence is TGTGCCAGCAGTCCCCGAGGAAACACCATATATTTT. V usage is TRBV6-5 and J usage is TRBJ1-3; unclear D gene. The V gene's germline CDR1 is MNHEY and CDR2 SVGAGI. V dropped 5 bases and J dropped 4 bases, with 6 bases sitting between them. There are 12 residues in the CDR3.

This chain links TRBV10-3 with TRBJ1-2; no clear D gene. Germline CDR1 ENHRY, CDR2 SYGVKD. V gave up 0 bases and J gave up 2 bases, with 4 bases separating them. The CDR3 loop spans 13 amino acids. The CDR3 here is CAISESRNYGYTF. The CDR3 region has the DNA TGTGCCATCAGTGAGTCGAGGAACTATGGCTACACCTTC.

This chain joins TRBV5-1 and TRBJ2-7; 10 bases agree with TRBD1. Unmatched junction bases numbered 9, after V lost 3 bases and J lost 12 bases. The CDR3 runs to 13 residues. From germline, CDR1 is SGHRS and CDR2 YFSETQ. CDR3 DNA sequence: TGCGCCAGCAGCTCGACGGACCGGGACAGGGGGTACTTC. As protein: CASSSTDRDRGYF.

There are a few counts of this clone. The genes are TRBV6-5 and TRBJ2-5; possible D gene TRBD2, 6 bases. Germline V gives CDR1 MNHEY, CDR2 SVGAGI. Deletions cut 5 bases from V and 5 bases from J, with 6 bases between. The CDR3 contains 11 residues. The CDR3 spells CASSRGETQYF. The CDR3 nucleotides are TGTGCCAGCAGTCGGGGGGAGACCCAGTACTTC.

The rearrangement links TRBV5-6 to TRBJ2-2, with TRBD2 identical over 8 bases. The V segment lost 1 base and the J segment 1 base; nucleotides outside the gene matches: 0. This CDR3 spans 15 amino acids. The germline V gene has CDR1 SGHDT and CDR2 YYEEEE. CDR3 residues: CASSLSGRNTGELFF. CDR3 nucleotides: TGTGCCAGCAGCTTGAGCGGGAGGAACACCGGGGAGCTGTTTTTT.

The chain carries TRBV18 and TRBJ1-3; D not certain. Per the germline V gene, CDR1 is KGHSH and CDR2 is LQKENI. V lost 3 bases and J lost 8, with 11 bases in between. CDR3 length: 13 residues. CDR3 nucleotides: TGTGCCAGCTCACCGAGGCGGGGTGACACCATATATTTT. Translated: CASSPRRGDTIYF.

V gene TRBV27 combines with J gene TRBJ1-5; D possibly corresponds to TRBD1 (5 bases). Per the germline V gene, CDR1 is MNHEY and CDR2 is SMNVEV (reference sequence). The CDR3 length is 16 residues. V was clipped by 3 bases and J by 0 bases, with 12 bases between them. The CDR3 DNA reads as TGTGCCAGCAGTTTTACAGGTATCCCTAGCAATCAGCCCCAGCATTTT. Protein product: CASSFTGIPSNQPQHF.

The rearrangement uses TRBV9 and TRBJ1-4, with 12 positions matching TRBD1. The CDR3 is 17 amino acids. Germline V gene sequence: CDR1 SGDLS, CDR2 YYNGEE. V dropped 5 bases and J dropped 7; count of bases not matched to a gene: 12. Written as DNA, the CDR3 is TGTGCCAGCAGTGCCGGGACAGGGGGCTCTAGGGGTGAAAAACTGTTTTTT. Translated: CASSAGTGGSRGEKLFF.

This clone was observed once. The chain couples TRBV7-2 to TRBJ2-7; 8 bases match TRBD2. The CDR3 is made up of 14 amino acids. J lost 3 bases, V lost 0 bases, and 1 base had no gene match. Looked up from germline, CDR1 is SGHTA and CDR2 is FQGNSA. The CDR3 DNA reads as TGTGCCAGCAGCTTAGCGCTAGCGGGCTACGAGCAGTACTTC. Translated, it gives CASSLALAGYEQYF.

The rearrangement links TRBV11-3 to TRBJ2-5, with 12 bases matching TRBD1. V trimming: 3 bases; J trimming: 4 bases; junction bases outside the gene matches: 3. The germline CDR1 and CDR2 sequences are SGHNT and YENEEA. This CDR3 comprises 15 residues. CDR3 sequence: CASSLGQGAGETQYF. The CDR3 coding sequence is TGTGCCAGCAGCTTGGGACAGGGGGCCGGAGAGACCCAGTACTTC.

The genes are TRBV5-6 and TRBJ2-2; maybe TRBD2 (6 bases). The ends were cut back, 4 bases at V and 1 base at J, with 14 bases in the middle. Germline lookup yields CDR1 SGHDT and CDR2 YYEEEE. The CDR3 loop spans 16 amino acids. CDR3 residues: CASSPGLLVNTGELFF. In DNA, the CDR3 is TGTGCCAGCAGCCCGGGACTTCTTGTGAACACCGGGGAGCTGTTTTTT.

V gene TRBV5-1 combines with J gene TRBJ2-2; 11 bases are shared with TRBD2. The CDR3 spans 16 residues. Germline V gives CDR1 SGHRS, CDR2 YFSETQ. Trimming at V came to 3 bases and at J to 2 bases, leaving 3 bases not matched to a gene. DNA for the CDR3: TGCGCCAGCAGCTCGGGGACTAGCGGTAACACCGGGGAGCTGTTTTTT. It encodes CASSSGTSGNTGELFF. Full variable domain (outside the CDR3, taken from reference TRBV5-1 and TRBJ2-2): KAGVTQTPRYLIKTRGQQVTLSCSPISGHRSVSWYQQTPGQGLQFLFEYFSETQRNKGNFPGRFSGRQFSNSRSEMNVSTLELGDSALYLCASSSGTSGNTGELFFGEGSRLTVL.